This TCR beta chain derives from a study of shared clonotypes between healthy human individuals (dated by TCRdb to 2020 to 2021). Background on the whole study: The cohort comprised a couple of women and a few men aged 18 to 49 years. Per donor, three plates each were used for CD4 naive and CD4 memory, two for CD8 naive, and one for CD8 memory. Leukapheresis yielded between about 0.85 and 10 billion PBMCs per donor. Different laboratories and diverse techniques were used to prepare libraries and sequence TCR repertoires, to increase sequencing depth and limit assay-specific biases. Blood TCR repertoires of about five healthy adults were deeply sequenced to estimate repertoire size and the extent of clonotype sharing between individuals.

In the germline V gene, CDR1 corresponds to SGDLS and CDR2 to YYNGEE. Trimming takes 3 bases off V and 3 bases off J; junction bases not matched to a gene: 4. The CDR3, cysteine through phenylalanine, is 15 amino acids long. The read is trimmed to its CDR3 DNA, 45 bases read in frame from base 1. TCR CDR3 regions were amplified from genomic DNA by multiplex PCR using the deep immunoSEQ assay. Extracted genomic DNA from each cell subset was distributed evenly across all wells of several immunoSEQ 96-well plates, and each plate was treated as a replicate. Each replicate PCR for sorted subsets received roughly 200 ng genomic DNA, equal to roughly 33,000 T cell genomes. Purified libraries were quantified with a Qubit 3.0 fluorometer, sized on a Bioanalyzer 2100, and re-quantified with the KAPA Library Quantification kit. Every immunoSEQ 96-well plate was sequenced on a separate single-read 150-cycle Illumina NextSeq 550 flow cell. The study's own analysis went as follows. Because the immunoSEQ output included only junctional sequences and no quality scores, the filtering could not be the same as the filtering used for full-length reads. Sequences were annotated with PyIR, a Python wrapper for IgBLAST v1.9, and V/J genes and CDR3 were assigned using IMGT germline references. Any read was removed if the V/J assignment was weak (E-value above 1e-6), the CDR3 was missing, or the read contained stop codons, out-of-frame junctions, or ambiguous translated residues. A V3J clonotype was defined by an identical inferred V gene, J gene, and CDR3 amino acid sequence. Percentage overlap between repertoires was calculated by dividing the number of shared unique clonotypes by the size of the smaller repertoire. Richness of each repertoire was evaluated using RTK rarefaction, the Chao1 estimator, and Recon v2.1 estimates of unobserved clonotypes. Generation probabilities for all TCRbeta clonotypes obtained by the gDNA method from a few donors were computed using OLGA. Drawn from immuneACCESS, this table holds only the in-frame rearrangements with V and J called that TCRdb kept. Clones are partly lost; checked studies trace under half to an unresolved V gene and leave the rest unexplained. V, J and clone size are those of that table, while D and trimming were read from the DNA. For this sample the table gives a few million clones, of which over 85% were detected only once. The ten most abundant clones make up 1.5% to 2% of the sample.

As concerns this clone: Its recognized antigen is unknown. No base qualities exist here, and no much larger clone lies one base off it.

Here is what the overall study found, with its caveats: Compared with non-shared clonotypes, clonotypes shared by all four sorted-subset donors had higher generation probabilities. Larger estimated clonotype richness was generally found for naive subsets than for memory subsets. Even with the large sequencing depth, rarefaction of the sorted-subset datasets indicated that sequencing was incomplete. Pairwise subsampling led to the expectation that sequencing depth would affect the degree of clonotype sharing among donors. Because the study included a small number of donors, the genetic and exposure-history diversity represented was limited. About 5% of naive CD4, 3.5% of naive CD8, 2.3% of memory CD4, and 0.4% of memory CD8 clonotypes were shared across a few donors. Sampling was restricted to blood, and TCR repertoires in tissues likely differ from the TCR repertoires found in blood.

CD8 naive samples were obtained by positive selection for CCR7 among CD45RO-negative cells, yielding a CD45RA+CCR7+ population from which TemRA cells were excluded. Healthy HIV-negative adults with no recently reported acute infections or vaccinations were included as donors. All donors were Caucasian adults living in Nashville, Tennessee, USA. After blood collection by leukapheresis, PBMCs were isolated using Ficoll-Histopaque density gradient centrifugation and then cryopreserved in the vapor phase of liquid nitrogen. Analytical flow cytometry was used to check the purity and quantity of each magnetically sorted T cell population. Each sorted fraction had its genomic DNA isolated and then quantified by UV absorbance on a Nanodrop 2000c.

Sequenced sample: naive CD8+ T cells from PBMCs. Per the publication, the cell subset or site label means: CD45RA+CCR7+. The TCR originated in a man aged 18 to 30 in good health. Some clones in this sample may be carry-over from other donors' samples. Rearrangement joined TRBV9 to TRBJ2-3, with 10 central nucleotides matching TRBD2. The nucleotide sequence reads TGTGCCAGCAGCGAATCTAGCGGGAGTACAGATACGCAGTATTTT. This codes for CASSESSGSTDTQYF. With the rest looked up from the reference TRBV9 and TRBJ2-3 genes rather than sequenced, the full variable domain is DSGVTQTPKHLITATGQRVTLRCSPRSGDLSVYWYQQSLDQGLQFLIQYYNGEERAKGNILERFSAQQFPDLHSELNLSSLELGDSALYFCASSESSGSTDTQYFGPGTRLTVL.